The 7 T cell receptor beta chains presented below share a single source sample, sequenced in a study of T cell repertoires in cytomegalovirus infection. One entry per CDR3 protein, called by TCRdb with MiXCR from the reads. The table includes 650,000 to 900,000 distinct CDR3 sequences, about 31% detected once. Which antigens these TCRs recognize remains unknown. This sample comprised cultured CD8+ T cells from PBMCs, obtained from culture after CMV antigen stimulation. These receptors were taken from a human donor in good health (CMV status not recorded). Some clones in this sample may be carry-over from other donors' samples.

The rearrangement links TRBV27 to TRBJ2-1, with TRBD1 identical over 11 bases. V was clipped by 5 bases and J by 3 bases; unmatched bases: 3. CDR1 MNHEY and CDR2 SMNVEV come from the germline V gene (reference sequence). The CDR3 sequence is 15 residues long. The chain's CDR3 is CASSVGQGVYNEQFF. The CDR3 DNA is TGTGCCAGCAGTGTGGGACAGGGGGTCTACAATGAGCAGTTCTTC.

The chain carries TRBV6-5 and TRBJ2-3, with 7 bases aligning to TRBD1. The CDR3 is made up of 18 amino acids. In germline, CDR1 is MNHEY, CDR2 SVGAGI. Trimming removed 0 bases from V and 0 bases from J; junction bases left unmatched: 9. The CDR3: CASSYSRVGQWSTDTQYF. The CDR3 DNA reads as TGTGCCAGCAGTTACTCTCGTGTGGGACAGTGGAGCACAGATACGCAGTATTTT.

Comment on this clonotype: A clone one base away is much larger, so this may be a read error. The CDR3 protein is CASSENRVNTEAFF. The CDR3 DNA reads as TGTGCCAGCAGTGAAAACAGGGTGAACACTGAAGCTTTCTTT. This sequence joins TRBV6-1 and TRBJ1-1; tentatively, D is TRBD1 (6 bases). CDR1 is MNHNS, CDR2 SASEGT, per germline. Trimming stripped 2 bases from V and 0 bases from J, with 7 bases between. The CDR3 covers 14 residues.

Concerning this clonotype: A read error may be the cause here, since a much bigger clone is one base away. The V and J genes are TRBV7-2 and TRBJ1-5; D gene unclear. The CDR3 sequence is 16 residues long. Germline CDR1 reads SGHTA; CDR2 reads FQGNSA. Trimming removed 2 bases from V and 2 bases from J, with 13 bases in between. The CDR3 DNA reads as TGTGCCAGCAGCTTAATTCAAGGATTTTGCAATCAGCCCCAGCATTTT. The encoded protein is CASSLIQGFCNQPQHF.

This clonotype occurred a few times. This rearrangement joins TRBV4-2 to TRBJ1-5, with D possibly being TRBD1 (5 bases). Germline assignment: CDR1 LGHNA and CDR2 YNFKEQ. This CDR3 has 17 residues. V gave up 0 bases and J gave up 6 bases, with 18 bases separating them. CDR3 nucleotides: TGTGCCAGCAGCCAAGAATCCGCAGGGTCTCAGGTTCAGCCCCAGCATTTT. Translating gives CASSQESAGSQVQPQHF.

The chain links TRBV7-9 to TRBJ1-4; D is ambiguous. The CDR3 runs to 18 residues. Looked up from germline, CDR1 is SEHNR and CDR2 is FQNEAQ (reference sequence). Trimming pared 7 bases from V and 8 bases from J, leaving 29 bases between. CDR3 residues: CASNSSLLTGQGSEKLFF. The CDR3, as DNA: TGTGCCAGCAACTCAAGCCTTCTCACCGGCCAAGGCTCGGAAAAACTGTTTTTT.

The J gene is TRBJ2-7, the V gene TRBV27, with 7 nucleotides matching TRBD2. Germline CDR1 reads MNHEY; CDR2 reads SMNVEV (reference sequence). This CDR3 is built from 14 residues. J was trimmed by 5 bases and V by 8 bases; bases with no gene match: 12. The CDR3 DNA follows: TGTGCCAGCGGACTTGGACTAGAAGGAAACGAGCAGTACGTC. It is translated as CASGLGLEGNEQYV.